This TCR beta chain was profiled in a study of identical twins. TCRdb redid the calling of the 5' RACE reads with MiXCR, one entry per CDR3 protein. The sample yields around 220,000 distinct CDR3 sequences, more than 12% seen once. Trimming pared 6 bases from V and 1 base from J, leaving 12 bases between. CDR3 length: 13 residues. Germline assignment: CDR1 DFQATT and CDR2 SNEGSKA (reference sequence). This clonotype showed up just a few times. This receptor was taken from a young woman in good health. Source material: memory (CD45RO+) T cells sorted from blood. This chain connects TRBV20-1 to TRBJ1-1; maybe TRBD1 (6 bases). In DNA, the CDR3 is TGCAGTGCCCCCGGCAGGGGGAACACTGAAGCTTTCTTT. It encodes CSAPGRGNTEAFF.